This T cell receptor beta chain derives from a study of T cell clonotyping in hematopoietic cell transplantation (dated by TCRdb to 2020 to 2022). Concerning the study at large: Recipient samples taken before transplant were collected after cytoreduction. Recruitment of patients ran from September 2015 to early 2017, and follow-up continued until September 2020 or until death. A total of 120 to 150 blood samples were collected in the study from roughly 33 consecutive transplant recipients and their related donors.

Concerning this clone itself: The clone's antigen remains unknown. Base-call qualities are not available, and no considerably larger clone is one nucleotide away.

The immunoSEQ assay, a bias-controlled multiplex PCR using V- and J-specific primers, was used to amplify TCR beta CDR3 regions from genomic DNA. A second PCR step added a proprietary barcode and Illumina adapter sequences to the CDR3 amplicons. An Illumina MiSeq instrument was used to sequence the CDR3 libraries. Per the source publication's procedure: immunoSEQ Analyzer 3.0 was used for export and quality control, with R Bioconductor and Immunarch used for downstream analyses. Repertoire metrics were calculated using only productive rearrangements within the normalized downsampled data set. In the normalized cohort, clonotypes with more than 5 templates were defined as pathologically expanded. The Inverse Simpson Index was used to measure repertoire diversity. To capture all clonotypes, CMV-specificity analyses were performed on the non-normalized data set. TCRdb limited this immuneACCESS table to in-frame rearrangements with V and J called. A share of clones is missing; checked studies link under half to unresolved V genes, and the rest is unexplained. V, J and clone size are taken as reported in that table, and D and trimming were inferred from the DNA itself. Present in this sample are tens of thousands of clones, around 86% of which were seen just once. The ten largest account for 5.9% of the sample.

V gives up 6 bases and J gives up 5 bases, and the segment between their germline ends measures 22 bases. From the cysteine up to the phenylalanine, the CDR3 has a length of 16 residues. CDR3 DNA only is kept here, 48 bases in frame from base 1. CDR1 and CDR2, per the germline V gene, are MDHEN and SYDVKM. Sample time point, as interpreted from the label and publication: recipient sample about 28 days before transplant, after cytoreduction. Recipient blood was collected about 28 days before transplant and at days 30, 100 and 180 after transplant. Nuclei Lysis Solution was used to extract genomic DNA from fresh or cryopreserved unfractionated peripheral blood mononuclear cells. Broad study findings and their caveats: Broader posttransplant TCR repertoire diversity was predicted by donor and pretransplant recipient Inverse Simpson Index values. The sample size was limited, and CD4 and CD8 repertoire contributions could not be separated because cells were not sorted. Just a small fraction of recipient repertoires overlapped with donor repertoires, and more than 95% appeared de novo at the given depth. A decrease in recipient TCR diversity was observed after transplant, and a progressive increase in pathologically expanded clonotypes was seen from day 30 to day 180.

The sequenced sample was peripheral blood mononuclear cells, obtained before stem cell transplant. The chain joins TRBV28 to TRBJ2-5; the D gene is perhaps TRBD1, on 6 matching bases. The TCR comes from a man between 60 and 75 years old with biphenotypic leukemia. Some clones in this sample may be carry-over from other donors' samples. The CDR3 corresponds to CASSYPQGHQGETQYF. Read as DNA, the sequence is TGTGCCAGCAGCTATCCACAGGGTCACCAGGGGGAGACCCAGTACTTC.